This is a list of T cell receptor beta chains from one sample in a study of cytomegalovirus exposure and HLA in healthy donors. TCRdb's table, derived via immunoSEQ multiplex PCR, lists solely in-frame clones and lacks some. The sample yields about 170,000 clones, approximately 84% seen once. Material for sequencing was PBMCs. The receptors originated from a woman between 50 and 59 years old in good health and CMV-seropositive. The CDR3 runs from the conserved cysteine through the conserved F or W. Each record gives: V gene, D gene, J gene, clone size, CDR3 protein, CDR3 DNA. The D gene is left open where the match is weak. Expanded clones get a size class; other rows say once, few or many, or leave the size out.

TRBV7-2,TRBD2,TRBJ2-3,NA,CASSLRNSGRVYADTQYF,TGTGCCAGCAGCCTCAGAAATAGCGGGAGGGTTTACGCAGATACGCAGTATTTT
TRBV2,NA,TRBJ2-4,once,CASSVAGSKNIQYF,TGTGCCAGCAGTGTGGCAGGGTCCAAAAACATTCAGTACTTC
TRBV7-2,NA,TRBJ2-5,few,CASSLDTGSGETQYF,TGTGCCAGCAGCTTAGATACAGGGTCTGGGGAGACCCAGTACTTC
TRBV9,NA,TRBJ2-1,NA,CASGGAAAYNEQFF,TGTGCCAGTGGCGGAGCGGCTGCTTACAATGAGCAGTTCTTC
TRBV6-5,TRBD1,TRBJ1-2,NA,CASSNTGGAYGYTF,TGTGCCAGCAGTAACACAGGGGGCGCGTATGGCTACACCTTC
TRBV18,TRBD1,TRBJ1-1,NA,CASSTNPGQGAGDTEAFF,TGTGCCAGCTCAACGAACCCGGGACAGGGGGCGGGGGACACTGAAGCTTTCTTT
TRBV7-9,NA,TRBJ1-1,NA,CASSLGGGWDTEAFF,TGTGCCAGCAGCTTAGGCGGGGGGTGGGACACTGAAGCTTTCTTT
TRBV7-8,NA,TRBJ1-3,once,CASSVTGGNTIYF,TGTGCCAGCAGCGTCACCGGGGGAAACACCATATATTTT
TRBV6-1,NA,TRBJ1-1,many,CASRPQGAEAFF,TGTGCCAGCAGGCCACAGGGAGCTGAAGCTTTCTTT
TRBV11-3,TRBD1,TRBJ2-5,once,CASSQDRGGTQYF,TGTGCCAGCAGCCAGGACAGGGGGGGGACCCAGTACTTC
TRBV7-2,TRBD2,TRBJ2-7,NA,CASSFQAGGSHEQYF,TGTGCCAGCAGCTTTCAGGCGGGAGGTAGCCACGAGCAGTACTTC
TRBV7-9,NA,TRBJ1-1,NA,CSSSPSNWGGMEAFF,TGTTCCAGCAGCCCATCAAATTGGGGGGGGATGGAAGCTTTCTTT
TRBV21-1,NA,TRBJ1-1,NA,CASSKEPSDRGRNTEAFF,TGTGCCAGCAGCAAAGAACCCTCGGACAGGGGACGGAACACTGAAGCTTTCTTT
TRBV4-3,NA,TRBJ2-7,NA,CASSQPIRSYEQYF,TGCGCCAGCAGCCAACCTATTCGCTCCTACGAGCAGTACTTC
TRBV5-1,TRBD2,TRBJ2-7,NA,CASSLGTSGGPEQYF,TGCGCCAGCAGCTTGGGGACTAGCGGGGGTCCCGAGCAGTACTTC
TRBV7-2,TRBD2,TRBJ2-2,once,CASSGRAGSRELFF,TGTGCCAGCAGCGGGAGGGCAGGGTCCAGGGAGCTGTTTTTT
TRBV18,TRBD1,TRBJ1-2,once,CASSPSADRGYGYTF,TGTGCCAGCTCACCCTCCGCCGACAGGGGTTATGGCTACACCTTC
TRBV25-1,NA,TRBJ1-4,NA,CASRGHEKLFF,TGTGCCAGCAGGGGGCATGAAAAACTGTTTTTT
TRBV7-2,NA,TRBJ2-1,NA,CASSRLGQPYNEQFF,TGTGCCAGCAGCCGCTTAGGACAGCCCTACAATGAGCAGTTCTTC
TRBV7-9,NA,TRBJ1-2,NA,CASKGVGFYGYTF,TGTGCCTCGAAAGGGGTGGGTTTCTATGGCTACACCTTC
TRBV6-5,NA,TRBJ2-7,NA,CASSAVHYEQYF,TGTGCCAGCAGTGCCGTACATTACGAGCAGTACTTC
TRBV19,TRBD1,TRBJ2-7,NA,CASRDRGSYEQYF,TGTGCCAGTAGGGACAGGGGGAGCTACGAGCAGTACTTC
TRBV28,NA,TRBJ1-1,NA,CASRRGGRGVNTEAFF,TGTGCCAGCAGGCGGGGGGGAAGAGGGGTGAACACTGAAGCTTTCTTT
TRBV5-5,NA,TRBJ2-2,NA,CASSLTVGAGTGELFF,TGTGCCAGCAGCTTGACCGTCGGGGCGGGAACCGGGGAGCTGTTTTTT